The 16 T cell receptor beta chains reported below all come from one sample, sequenced in a study of PD-L1 blockade in urothelial cancer. TCRdb's table, derived via immunoSEQ multiplex PCR, lists solely in-frame clones and lacks some. The table shows over 14,000 clones, with around 89% occurring only once. Sequences were derived from PBMCs, sampled around atezolizumab (anti-PD-L1) treatment. The receptors were sampled from a man in his 70s with urothelial cancer.

This chain connects TRBV11-2 to TRBJ2-5; TRBD2 agrees at 7 bases. After removal of 5 bases from V and 4 bases from J, the junction contained 10 bases not matched to a gene. Germline lookup yields CDR1 SGHAT and CDR2 FQNNGV. CDR3 length: 15 amino acids. CDR3 coding DNA: TGTGCCAGCAGCGGAGGAGCGGGGCGGATAGAGACCCAGTACTTC. Translation: CASSGGAGRIETQYF.

The rearrangement links TRBV19 to TRBJ2-4; tentative D call: TRBD2 (7 bases). Germline loops: CDR1 LNHDA, CDR2 SQIVND (reference sequence). CDR3 length equals 16 residues. The V end lost 3 bases, the J end lost 5 bases, and 17 bases lay between the germline ends. The CDR3 here is CASSMSLGGAQNIQYF. In DNA, the CDR3 is TGTGCCAGTAGTATGTCTCTGGGGGGGGCTCAAAACATTCAGTACTTC.

This clone appeared once. The genes are TRBV5-1 and TRBJ2-1; the D gene is possibly TRBD2 (5 bases). The V gene's germline CDR1 is SGHRS and CDR2 YFSETQ. The CDR3 covers 14 residues. Trimming stripped 0 bases from V and 4 bases from J, with 8 bases between. The CDR3 reads CASSLVGDYNEQFF. The CDR3 DNA reads TGCGCCAGCAGCTTGGTCGGGGATTACAATGAGCAGTTCTTC.

V gene TRBV7-9 combines with J gene TRBJ2-3; TRBD1 agrees at 8 bases. V gave up 5 bases and J gave up 2 bases; unmatched junction bases: 9. CDR1 is SEHNR, CDR2 FQNEAQ, per germline (reference sequence). The CDR3 loop spans 16 amino acids. The CDR3: CASSRGGQVHTDTQYF. In DNA form, the CDR3 reads TGTGCCAGCAGCCGAGGGGGACAGGTGCACACAGATACGCAGTATTTT.

The J gene is TRBJ2-7, the V gene TRBV6-5; possible D gene TRBD2, 5 bases. CDR1 and CDR2 (germline): MNHEY, SVGAGI. V lost 7 bases to trimming and J lost 6 bases, with 19 bases between them. The CDR3 spans 14 residues. CDR3 DNA sequence: TGTGCCAGCACCCTGAGGGTTCCCTTATGCGAGCAGTACTTC. This sequence encodes CASTLRVPLCEQYF.

The V gene is TRBV28, the J gene TRBJ1-2; D gene ambiguous. V gave up 2 bases and J gave up 4 bases, with 8 bases separating them. CDR3 length equals 13 residues. Looked up from germline, CDR1 is MDHEN and CDR2 is SYDVKM. Here the CDR3 DNA reads TGTGCCAGCAGTTTAAGACAAACCTATGGCTACACCTTC. Translation: CASSLRQTYGYTF.

The genes are TRBV5-1 and TRBJ2-5, with 8 bases aligning to TRBD1. The CDR3 has 14 amino acids. Germline trimming cut 0 bases from V and 7 bases from J; bases unmatched to any gene: 5. Germline loops: CDR1 SGHRS, CDR2 YFSETQ. The CDR3 DNA is TGCGCCAGCAGCTTGGGCAGGGGGCGTCCGACCCAGTACTTC. It translates to CASSLGRGRPTQYF.

The count of this clone is one. The chain carries TRBV28 and TRBJ1-2, with D perhaps TRBD1 (5 bases). V gave up 9 bases and J gave up 8 bases, with 16 bases separating them. This CDR3 is 12 amino acids long. From germline, CDR1 is MDHEN and CDR2 SYDVKM. The DNA of the CDR3 is TGTGCCAGTGACCCGAGGGAGGGGGGCTACACCTTC. It specifies CASDPREGGYTF.

Comment on this clone: At one end, the junction sequence differs from germline, possibly due to a read error. V gene TRBV30 combines with J gene TRBJ1-5, with no clear D. The CDR3 contains 13 residues. Germline V gene lookup returns CDR1 GTSNPN and CDR2 SVGIG (reference sequence). The CDR3 protein is CAWSVSDLEPRHF. The CDR3 DNA reads as TGTGCCTGGAGTGTTTCGGATTTGGAGCCCCGGCATTTT.

The chain links TRBV7-7 to TRBJ1-2, with TRBD1 matching over 11 bases. The CDR3 has 16 residues. Germline CDR1 reads SSHAT; CDR2 reads FNYEAQ (reference sequence). Germline trimming cut 5 bases from V and 4 bases from J; bases unmatched to any gene: 9. Here the CDR3 reads CASSLSGTGGRYGYTF. As DNA, the CDR3 is TGTGCCAGCAGCCTGTCCGGGACAGGGGGTCGCTATGGCTACACCTTC.

V usage is TRBV5-1 and J usage is TRBJ2-2; weak D call: TRBD2 (5 bases). The CDR3 loop spans 14 amino acids. The germline gives CDR1 SGHRS, CDR2 YFSETQ. The V and J ends lost 2 bases and 4 bases respectively, with 9 bases between them. CDR3 loop: CASSFGRATGELFF. CDR3 in DNA: TGCGCCAGCAGCTTTGGGAGAGCCACCGGGGAGCTGTTTTTT.

V gene TRBV7-2 combines with J gene TRBJ1-2; D may be TRBD1 (6 bases). The CDR3 contains 15 residues. V was clipped by 4 bases and J by 5 bases, with 17 bases between them. Germline CDR1 is SGHTA and CDR2 is FQGNSA. As DNA, the CDR3 is TGTGCCAGCAGCTCCCAGGGGACGGGGCCTTATGGCTACACCTTC. Translating it yields CASSSQGTGPYGYTF.

The J gene is TRBJ2-7, the V gene TRBV6-6; D not certain. Germline-derived CDR1 and CDR2 are MNHNY and SVGAGI (reference sequence). The CDR3 loop spans 14 amino acids. V lost 2 bases and J lost 2, with 10 bases in between. The CDR3 region has the DNA TGTGCCAGCAGTTACAATCCTCCCCCCTACGAGCAGTACTTC. Translating gives CASSYNPPPYEQYF.

This chain joins TRBV27 and TRBJ2-5, with D perhaps TRBD2 (6 bases). The CDR3 has 13 residues. V lost 1 base to trimming and J lost 4 bases, with 7 bases between them. The germline V gene has CDR1 MNHEY and CDR2 SMNVEV (reference sequence). CDR3 DNA sequence: TGTGCCAGCAGTTTATGGAGGGGAGAGACCCAGTACTTC. It specifies CASSLWRGETQYF.

CDR3 in DNA: TGCGCCAGCAGCCAAGGACAGGGGACCTACGAGCAGTACTTC. It codes for CASSQGQGTYEQYF. The rearrangement joins TRBV4-1 to TRBJ2-7; 8 nucleotides align to TRBD1. From germline, CDR1 is MGHRA and CDR2 YSYEKL. V was pared by 1 base and J by 2 bases, with 1 base of the junction left unmatched. There are 14 residues in the CDR3.

V gene TRBV6-1 combines with J gene TRBJ1-2; 9 bases fit TRBD1. With V trimmed by 3 bases and J by 4 bases, 6 bases remained unmatched. Germline-derived CDR1 and CDR2 are MNHNS and SASEGT. The length of the CDR3 is 15 residues. In nucleotides, the CDR3 is TGTGCCAGCAGTGACACCGGGACAGGGACCTATGGCTACACCTTC. This sequence encodes CASSDTGTGTYGYTF.